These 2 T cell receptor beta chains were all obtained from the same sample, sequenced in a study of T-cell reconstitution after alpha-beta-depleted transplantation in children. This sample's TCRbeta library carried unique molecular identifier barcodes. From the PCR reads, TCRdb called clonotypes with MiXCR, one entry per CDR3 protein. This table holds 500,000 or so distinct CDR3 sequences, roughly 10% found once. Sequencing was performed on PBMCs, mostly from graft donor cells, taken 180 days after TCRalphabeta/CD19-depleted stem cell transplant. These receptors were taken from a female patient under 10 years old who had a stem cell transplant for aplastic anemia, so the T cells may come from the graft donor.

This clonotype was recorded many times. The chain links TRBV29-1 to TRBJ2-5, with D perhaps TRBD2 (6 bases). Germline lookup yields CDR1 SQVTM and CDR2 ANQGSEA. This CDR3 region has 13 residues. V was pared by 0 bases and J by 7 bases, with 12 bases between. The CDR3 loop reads CSVEERTGGTQYF. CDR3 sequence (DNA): TGCAGCGTTGAAGAAAGGACCGGGGGGACCCAGTACTTC.

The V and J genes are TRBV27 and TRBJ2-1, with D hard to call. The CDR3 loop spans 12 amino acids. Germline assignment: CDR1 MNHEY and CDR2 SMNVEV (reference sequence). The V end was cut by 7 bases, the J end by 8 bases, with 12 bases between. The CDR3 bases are TGTGCCAGCAAGCTCGGCGAATATGAGCAGTTCTTC. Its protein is CASKLGEYEQFF.